This T cell receptor (beta chain) was sequenced during a study of cytomegalovirus exposure and HLA in healthy donors. Findings and caveats of the study: Many donors carried some public TCRs, although rarity characterized most TCR sequences. In vitro checks showed that three CMV-associated chains really do target CMV antigens.

Notes on this clone: Its antigen remains unknown.

From germline, CDR1 is MDHEN and CDR2 SYDVKM. V lost 6 bases, J lost 5 bases, and 10 bases stayed unmatched. The CDR3 is made up of 15 amino acids. The PCR ran on 60 Vbeta and 13 Jbeta primers. Repertoires were generated with immunoSEQ multiplex PCR, while TCRdb's copy carries only in-frame clones and drops some. Of about 97,000 clones listed, around 77% are singletons. The chain couples TRBV28 to TRBJ1-5; 7 nucleotides line up with TRBD1. The clonotype was recovered from a male donor in good health and CMV-seropositive. The specimen sequenced was PBMCs. Written as DNA, the CDR3 is TGTGCCAGCAGCACGGACAGGCTGGGGGATCAGCCCCAGCATTTT. Encoded protein: CASSTDRLGDQPQHF.